The text below deals with one T cell receptor (beta chain). The sample has other DNA sequences that encode this CDR3 too. The donors, all of them Caucasian adults, lived in Nashville, Tennessee. This sample is drawn from a study of shared clonotypes between healthy human individuals. Over several immunoSEQ plates, each subset's genomic DNA was distributed in even portions. Unsorted PBMCs provided DNA that was sequenced on ten immunoSEQ deep assay plates. Generated by immunoSEQ multiplex PCR, the TCRdb table keeps only in-frame clones and is missing some. This table holds 550,000 to 600,000 clones, around 77% found once. This receptor was identified in a woman in her thirties or forties in good health. Some clones in this sample may be carry-over from other donors' samples. The specimen was PBMCs.

CDR3 region: CASSRTTEAFF. The CDR3, as DNA: TGTGCCAGCAGTAGGACCACTGAAGCTTTCTTT. The V call is TRBV28, the J call TRBJ1-1; the D is unclear. The V gene's germline CDR1 is MDHEN and CDR2 SYDVKM. The length of the CDR3 is 11 residues. Trimming removed 5 bases from V and 4 bases from J, with 5 bases in between. The full variable domain, rest sourced from reference TRBV28 and TRBJ1-1, is DVKVTQSSRYLVKRTGEKVFLECVQDMDHENMFWYRQDPGLGLRLIYFSYDVKMKEKGDIPEGYSVSREKKERFSLILESASTNQTSMYLCASSRTTEAFFGQGTRLTVV.